The T cell receptor (beta chain) described here comes from a study of cytomegalovirus exposure and HLA in healthy donors. Points from the study as a whole: Roughly even sequencing depth across donors was the assumption behind the presence/absence analyses.

Germline-derived CDR1 and CDR2 are SGHAT and FQNNGV. The CDR3 has 14 residues. V lost 4 bases and J lost 7, with 11 bases in between. 13 Jbeta primers and 60 Vbeta primers were used for the PCR. Repertoires were generated with immunoSEQ multiplex PCR, while TCRdb's copy carries only in-frame clones and drops some. The sample consists of 200,000 to 250,000 clones, 80% to 90% of them appearing once. Notes on this clone: Its antigen is undetermined.

Sequencing used PBMCs. The chain couples TRBV11-2 to TRBJ1-6; TRBD1 might be the D (6 bases). This clonotype was sampled from a man between 25 and 39 years old in good health and CMV-seronegative. CDR3 DNA sequence: TGTGCCAGCAGCTCGACAGGCGCGAATTCACCCCTCCACTTT. Its translation: CASSSTGANSPLHF.